This T cell receptor (beta chain) appears in the sequencing data of a study of T cell responses to AZD1222 COVID-19 vaccine. General study points: Within unmutated variant regions lay the reported targets of nearly half of spike-specific TCRs. Of the AZD1222 recipients, only five or six were seropositive at baseline. With two AZD1222 doses given, Spike-specific TCR breadth and depth both rose. Females made up more of the donors, who were largely white British, and clonal diversity may have come out too low.

This CDR3 is 14 amino acids long. V shed 0 bases and J shed 1 base, with 8 bases lying between them. The V gene's germline CDR1 is SGHRS and CDR2 YFSETQ. With respect to this clone: Its antigen is not identified. This specimen includes other DNA sequences encoding the same CDR3.

The protocol was immunoSEQ multiplex PCR, while the TCRdb copy is restricted to in-frame clones and leaves out a portion. The repertoire holds about 140,000 clones, 70% to 90% seen once, with about 3.4% in the top ten. This receptor was taken from an adult who received the AZD1222 COVID-19 vaccine. The sequencing used peripheral blood, collected 28 days after the second AZD1222 dose. This chain joins TRBV5-1 and TRBJ2-7, with D possibly matching TRBD2 (6 bases). For the CDR3, the DNA is TGCGCCAGCAGCTTGGCCGGGGGATCCTACGAGCAGTACTTC. Translation gives CASSLAGGSYEQYF.